This T cell receptor beta chain was found in a study of blood T cell repertoires in COVID-19. On the study more broadly: Samples representing acute and convalescent COVID-19 were sourced from the United States, Italy and Spain. Sources were T cells, B-cell-depleted T cells, or PBMCs; the material itself was cDNA or gDNA.

Source study methods: It was from reference gene primer amplification that nucleated cell counts were estimated. This table comes from immunoSEQ multiplex PCR, and its TCRdb copy is limited to in-frame clones, with some not included. V, J and clone size derive from that table, while D and trimming were established from the DNA sequence. The sample yields approximately 49,000 clones, around 68% seen once. V dropped 3 bases and J dropped 5 bases, with 14 bases sitting between them. The CDR3 loop spans 13 amino acids. Germline V gene data show CDR1 as GTSNPN and CDR2 as SVGIG (reference sequence). The receptor's source is a woman in her 70s with acute or convalescent COVID-19. The V gene is TRBV30, the J gene TRBJ2-7, with D unclear. The specimen sequenced was peripheral blood. The CDR3 region is CAWSRQLYDEQYF. DNA of the CDR3: TGTGCCTGGAGCCGCCAACTTTATGACGAGCAGTACTTC.